Below, 30 T cell receptor beta chains from the same sample are listed, as sequenced in a study of blood T cell repertoires in COVID-19. The data were produced by immunoSEQ multiplex PCR, yet TCRdb's version contains in-frame clones alone and is incomplete. The table includes about 75,000 clones, 75% to 85% detected once. The specimen sequenced was peripheral blood. The source is an elderly woman with active or convalescent COVID-19.

This chain links TRBV19 with TRBJ1-2; tentative D call: TRBD1 (5 bases). The V end was cut by 3 bases, the J end by 12 bases, with 17 bases between. From germline, CDR1 is LNHDA and CDR2 SQIVND (reference sequence). This CDR3 spans 13 amino acids. CDR3 sequence (DNA): TGTGCCAGTAGTATTCGGGTCGAGCAGGGCGACACCTTC. This sequence encodes CASSIRVEQGDTF. Using reference TRBV19 and TRBJ1-2 for the parts outside the CDR3, the full variable domain is DGGITQSPKYLFRKEGQNVTLSCEQNLNHDAMYWYRQDPGQGLRLIYYSQIVNDFQKGDIAEGYSVSREKKESFPLTVTSAQKNPTAFYLCASSIRVEQGDTFGSGTRLTVV.

The rearrangement links TRBV4-3 to TRBJ1-1, with D perhaps matching TRBD1 (6 bases). The CDR3 consists of 15 residues. Germline-derived CDR1 and CDR2 are LGHNA and YSLEER. V lost 0 bases and J lost 5, with 13 bases in between. The CDR3, as DNA: TGCGCCAGCAGCCAAGAAGGGGGGGGCTTTACTGAAGCTTTCTTT. It encodes CASSQEGGGFTEAFF.

This rearrangement joins TRBV14 to TRBJ1-2, with 8 positions matching TRBD1. The CDR3 sequence is 12 residues long. The V gene's germline CDR1 is SGHDN and CDR2 FVKESK. The trim removed 2 bases at V and 8 bases at J, leaving 1 base unmatched. The CDR3 DNA reads TGTGCCAGCAGCCAATCAGGGGGCGGCTACACCTTC. This sequence encodes CASSQSGGGYTF.

The chain carries TRBV10-3 and TRBJ1-5, with D possibly matching TRBD1 (5 bases). Germline V gives CDR1 ENHRY, CDR2 SYGVKD. V was cut by 4 bases and J by 0 bases, with 7 bases left in between. The CDR3 contains 14 residues. The chain's CDR3 is CAISVGDSNQPQHF. Here the CDR3 DNA reads TGTGCCATCAGTGTAGGGGATAGCAATCAGCCCCAGCATTTT.

V and J are TRBV25-1 and TRBJ1-1; a possible D gene is TRBD1 (6 bases). The V and J ends lost 0 bases and 5 bases respectively, with 16 bases between them. In germline, CDR1 is MGHDK, CDR2 SYGVNS. This CDR3 has 16 amino acids. The CDR3: CASSEYSGGRFTEAFF. CDR3 coding DNA: TGTGCCAGCAGTGAATACTCCGGGGGGCGGTTTACTGAAGCTTTCTTT.

V gene TRBV7-9 combines with J gene TRBJ2-3; D remains ambiguous. Germline CDR1 SEHNR, CDR2 FQNEAQ (reference sequence). Trimming left V 4 bases short and J 3 bases short, with 5 bases between. This CDR3 has 12 amino acids. The CDR3 loop reads CASSYLTDTQYF. CDR3 bases: TGTGCCAGCAGCTACCTAACAGATACGCAGTATTTT.

In this sample, this clone turned up once. This sequence joins TRBV7-2 and TRBJ2-5, with 8 bases fitting TRBD1. CDR3 length: 17 amino acids. V lost 1 base and J lost 5; bases outside the gene matches: 12. In germline, CDR1 is SGHTA, CDR2 FQGNSA. This CDR3 is CASSLVPQGAAVETQYF. The CDR3 DNA is TGTGCCAGCAGCTTAGTTCCCCAGGGGGCGGCGGTGGAGACCCAGTACTTC. Full variable domain (missing parts from reference TRBV7-2 and TRBJ2-5): GAGVSQSPSNKVTEKGKDVELRCDPISGHTALYWYRQSLGQGLEFLIYFQGNSAPDKSGLPSDRFSAERTGGSVSTLTIQRTQQEDSAVYLCASSLVPQGAAVETQYFGPGTRLLVL.

This clone came up once. The chain links TRBV4-3 to TRBJ2-1, with D maybe TRBD1 (6 bases). The germline V gene encodes CDR1 LGHNA and CDR2 YSLEER. This CDR3 is built from 17 residues. V lost 4 bases and J 5 bases, leaving 21 bases between the germline ends. CDR3 protein: CASSPTIQGWWDNEQFF. CDR3 bases: TGCGCCAGCAGCCCCACAATTCAGGGGTGGTGGGACAATGAGCAGTTCTTC.

V usage is TRBV19 and J usage is TRBJ2-2; 8 bases line up with TRBD1. Germline lookup yields CDR1 LNHDA and CDR2 SQIVND (reference sequence). The CDR3 totals 14 residues. The trim removed 7 bases at V and 5 bases at J, leaving 6 bases unmatched. This chain's CDR3 is CASIRQGWTGELFF. The CDR3 DNA is TGTGCCAGTATTCGACAGGGGTGGACCGGGGAGCTGTTTTTT.

In this sample, this clone turned up once. The chain combines TRBV7-2 with TRBJ1-2; TRBD1 matches 9 bases. The germline gives CDR1 SGHTA, CDR2 FQGNSA. V lost 1 base and J lost 7; bases outside the gene matches: 4. The length of the CDR3 is 14 residues. The CDR3 nucleotides read TGTGCCAGCAGCTTAGGGACAGGGGTTCTTGGCTACACCTTC. This sequence encodes CASSLGTGVLGYTF.

The chain combines TRBV6-7 with TRBJ1-3; the D gene is possibly TRBD1 (5 bases). Being an ORF, TRBV6-7 has a function that is uncertain. V gave up 11 bases and J gave up 0 bases, with 17 bases separating them. The CDR3 runs to 15 residues. CDR3 DNA sequence: TGTGCCCCCCCACCCGGACATGACTCTGGAAACACCATATATTTT. It specifies CAPPPGHDSGNTIYF.

The rearrangement joins TRBV5-4 to TRBJ2-1, with D tentatively TRBD2 (5 bases). V was pared by 4 bases and J by 2 bases, with 16 bases between. The germline gives CDR1 SGHNT, CDR2 YYREEE (reference sequence). The CDR3 is made up of 16 amino acids. This CDR3 is CASSIPPRGPYNEQFF. DNA of the CDR3: TGTGCCAGCAGCATACCCCCCCGCGGGCCCTACAATGAGCAGTTCTTC.

This clone was detected once. For the CDR3, the DNA is TGCGCCAGCAGGGGCACAGAGAGCTACGAGCAGTACTTC. It translates to CASRGTESYEQYF. The chain has TRBV5-1 and TRBJ2-7; D remains ambiguous. This CDR3 has 13 residues. Deletions cut 5 bases from V and 3 bases from J, with 12 bases between. Germline CDR1 reads SGHRS; CDR2 reads YFSETQ.

The chain uses TRBV20-1 and TRBJ2-4, with 7 bases fitting TRBD1. Germline-derived CDR1 and CDR2 are DFQATT and SNEGSKA (reference sequence). This CDR3 comprises 15 residues. Trimming at V came to 3 bases and at J to 8 bases, leaving 13 bases not matched to a gene. CDR3 nucleotide sequence: TGCAGTGCTAGTCCCTTTGGGACAGAAGGGCACATTCAGTACTTC. The encoded protein is CSASPFGTEGHIQYF.

This chain joins TRBV29-1 and TRBJ1-1; 7 bases line up with TRBD1. Germline V gene lookup returns CDR1 SQVTM and CDR2 ANQGSEA. J lost 0 bases, V lost 4 bases, and 5 bases had no gene match. This CDR3 region has 14 residues. The CDR3 protein is CSVAGQTMNTEAFF. CDR3 in DNA: TGCAGCGTTGCGGGACAGACCATGAACACTGAAGCTTTCTTT.

In its sample, this clone was seen once. The V gene is TRBV28, the J gene TRBJ2-1, with 8 nucleotides matching TRBD1. Losses at the gene ends were 6 bases for V and 2 bases for J; bases not matched to a gene: 6. The CDR3 has 15 amino acids. Per the germline V gene, CDR1 is MDHEN and CDR2 is SYDVKM. The CDR3 spells CASRGPGGPYNEQFF. For the CDR3, the DNA is TGTGCCAGCAGGGGACCAGGGGGCCCCTACAATGAGCAGTTCTTC.

V gene TRBV7-9 combines with J gene TRBJ2-3, with D possibly being TRBD2 (7 bases). The V end lost 3 bases, the J end lost 3 bases, and 13 bases lay between the germline ends. This CDR3 comprises 15 residues. CDR1 and CDR2 from the germline V gene are SEHNR and FQNEAQ (reference sequence). The CDR3, as DNA: TGTGCCAGCAGCTTTTGGGGGGGCTTGACAGATACGCAGTATTTT. Protein: CASSFWGGLTDTQYF. The full variable domain, rest sourced from reference TRBV7-9 and TRBJ2-3, is DTGVSQNPRHKITKRGQNVTFRCDPISEHNRLYWYRQTLGQGPEFLTYFQNEAQLEKSRLLSDRFSAERPKGSFSTLEIQRTEQGDSAMYLCASSFWGGLTDTQYFGPGTRLTVL.

The rearrangement joins TRBV6-6 to TRBJ2-1, with 9 bases fitting TRBD2. Germline V gene sequence: CDR1 MNHNY, CDR2 SVGAGI (reference sequence). Germline trimming cut 5 bases from V and 0 bases from J; bases unmatched to any gene: 17. This CDR3 is 20 amino acids long. The CDR3 bases are TGTGCCAGCAGTCCTCAGCGGGGGGCCTTCTCATTAAGCTCCTACAATGAGCAGTTCTTC. Amino acid sequence: CASSPQRGAFSLSSYNEQFF.

In nucleotides, the CDR3 is TGTGCCAGCGCATGGTCGGTGACAGCTAATCAGCCCCAGCATTTT. The encoded protein is CASAWSVTANQPQHF. V usage is TRBV6-5 and J usage is TRBJ1-5; a weak D match, TRBD1 (5 bases). The length of the CDR3 is 15 residues. V was clipped by 8 bases and J by 4 bases, with 18 bases between them. The V gene's germline CDR1 is MNHEY and CDR2 SVGAGI.

The gene calls are TRBV29-1 and TRBJ1-1; D gene unclear. This CDR3 is built from 14 residues. Germline V gives CDR1 SQVTM, CDR2 ANQGSEA. Trimming shortened V by 7 bases and J by 0 bases, and 15 bases separated the two germline ends. CDR3 sequence reads: CSAYGRVMNTEAFF. The CDR3, as DNA: TGCAGCGCATACGGGCGGGTCATGAACACTGAAGCTTTCTTT.

The CDR3 protein is CASSLEAGVNEQFF. The CDR3 DNA sequence: TGTGCCAGCAGCTTAGAGGCAGGGGTCAATGAGCAGTTCTTC. The chain uses TRBV11-3 and TRBJ2-1; TRBD1 is a possible D gene (6 bases). With 0 bases removed from V and 6 bases from J, the gap between germline ends came to 9 bases. Germline values: CDR1 SGHNT, CDR2 YENEEA. The CDR3 sequence is 14 residues long. The full variable domain, completed using reference TRBV11-3 and TRBJ2-1, is EAGVVQSPRYKIIEKKQPVAFWCNPISGHNTLYWYLQNLGQGPELLIRYENEEAVDDSQLPKDRFSAERLKGVDSTLKIQPAELGDSAVYLCASSLEAGVNEQFFGPGTRLTVL.

This chain links TRBV9 with TRBJ1-2, with 7 bases that match TRBD1. J was trimmed by 3 bases and V by 3 bases; bases with no gene match: 2. Germline V gene sequence: CDR1 SGDLS, CDR2 YYNGEE. The CDR3 has 13 amino acids. The CDR3 here is CASSAQGDYGYTF. DNA for the CDR3: TGTGCCAGCAGCGCGCAGGGGGACTATGGCTACACCTTC. Looking up the rest from reference TRBV9 and TRBJ1-2 gives the full variable domain: DSGVTQTPKHLITATGQRVTLRCSPRSGDLSVYWYQQSLDQGLQFLIQYYNGEERAKGNILERFSAQQFPDLHSELNLSSLELGDSALYFCASSAQGDYGYTFGSGTRLTVV.

This clone was observed a few times. The rearrangement links TRBV5-1 to TRBJ2-3, with TRBD1 as a possible D gene (5 bases). CDR1 and CDR2 (germline): SGHRS, YFSETQ. The CDR3 runs to 15 residues. V was pared by 6 bases and J by 3 bases, with 17 bases between. As DNA, the CDR3 is TGCGCCAGCATTAAGGGGCTGTTTAGGACAGATACGCAGTATTTT. Its translation: CASIKGLFRTDTQYF.

This clone came up a few times. The chain couples TRBV6-1 to TRBJ1-6; 10 bases align to TRBD1. This CDR3 has 15 amino acids. Trimming removed 3 bases from V and 8 bases from J; junction bases left unmatched: 4. Germline V lookup: CDR1 MNHNS, CDR2 SASEGT. This chain's CDR3 is CASSDRQGAHSPLHF. CDR3 DNA sequence: TGTGCCAGCAGTGACCGACAGGGGGCGCATTCACCCCTCCACTTT.

This clone was counted between two and nine times. The chain has TRBV11-3 and TRBJ2-2, with a weak D call TRBD2 (6 bases). V was shortened by 3 bases and J by 5 bases, with 22 bases between the two germline ends. The CDR3 length is 18 residues. Germline V gene sequence: CDR1 SGHNT, CDR2 YENEEA. CDR3 region: CASSLGWGSGANTGELFF. In nucleotides, the CDR3 is TGTGCCAGCAGCTTGGGCTGGGGTAGCGGTGCAAATACCGGGGAGCTGTTTTTT.

The gene calls are TRBV7-8 and TRBJ2-7; D ambiguous. The CDR3 totals 17 residues. Looked up from germline, CDR1 is SGHVS and CDR2 is FQNEAQ. Trimming pared 5 bases from V and 3 bases from J, leaving 23 bases between. The CDR3 coding sequence is TGTGCCAGCAGCGAAAGGCCCGGGTCCGTCGCGGTCTACGAGCAGTACTTC. Encoded protein: CASSERPGSVAVYEQYF.

V gene TRBV18 combines with J gene TRBJ1-6; a possible D gene is TRBD1 (5 bases). Between the trimmed V and J ends, which lost 5 bases and 0 bases, there was a span of 14 bases. This CDR3 comprises 17 residues. In germline, CDR1 is KGHSH, CDR2 LQKENI. CDR3 nucleotides: TGTGCCAGCTCATCAGGGTTTAGGGTCTCCTATAATTCACCCCTCCACTTT. This encodes CASSSGFRVSYNSPLHF. The full variable domain, rest sourced from reference TRBV18 and TRBJ1-6, is NAGVMQNPRHLVRRRGQEARLRCSPMKGHSHVYWYRQLPEEGLKFMVYLQKENIIDESGMPKERFSAEFPKEGPSILRIQQVVRGDSAAYFCASSSGFRVSYNSPLHFGNGTRLTVT.

The rearrangement uses TRBV5-1 and TRBJ1-1; no firm D call. CDR1 and CDR2 from the germline V gene are SGHRS and YFSETQ. V was pared by 0 bases and J by 0 bases, with 6 bases between. There are 14 residues in the CDR3. The DNA of the CDR3 is TGCGCCAGCAGCTTGGACATCATGAACACTGAAGCTTTCTTT. Its translation: CASSLDIMNTEAFF.

The J gene is TRBJ1-5, the V gene TRBV24-1; a possible D gene is TRBD1 (5 bases). There are 14 residues in the CDR3. Germline values: CDR1 KGHDR, CDR2 SFDVKD. Between the trimmed V and J ends, which lost 4 bases and 4 bases, there was a span of 10 bases. CDR3 region: CATSDRASNQPQHF. The DNA for the CDR3 is TGTGCCACCAGTGACAGGGCTTCGAATCAGCCCCAGCATTTT.

The gene calls are TRBV7-8 and TRBJ2-2; no definite D call. CDR1 is SGHVS, CDR2 FQNEAQ, per germline. Trimming pared 5 bases from V and 6 bases from J, leaving 13 bases between. This CDR3 has 14 amino acids. CDR3 coding DNA: TGTGCCAGCAGCGCCCTAGTCTCGGCCGGGGAGCTGTTTTTT. Translated, it gives CASSALVSAGELFF.